This TCR beta chain comes out of a study of CD8+ T cells in alopecia areata. Study information: Tofacitinib exposure lasted 6 to 18 months, followed by 6 months off drug. Study-wide results and limits: On tofacitinib, scalp and blood still held many of the expanded lesional clones.

Once RNA had been extracted, it was reverse transcribed into cDNA to act as the sequencing template. The repertoire was sequenced with immunoSEQ multiplex PCR; TCRdb's copy has only in-frame clones and lacks some. The profile covers under 200,000 clones, with around three fifths appearing a single time and 13% to 15% taken by the ten largest. The treatment was: oral pan-JAK inhibitor, 5-10 mg twice daily. Peripheral blood, together with lesional scalp punch biopsies, was collected from alopecia areata patients. CD4+ and CD8+ T cells were sorted from PBMCs stained for CD3, CD4 and CD8. The CDR3 covers 13 residues. Germline V gene data show CDR1 as GTSNPN and CDR2 as SVGIG (reference sequence). V was pared by 3 bases and J by 2 bases, with 10 bases between. Concerning this clone: Its antigen is currently unknown.

The V call is TRBV30, the J call TRBJ1-2; D gene uncertain. The specimen was CD4+ T cells sorted from blood, collected at week 24, from a patient treated with tofacitinib. The sequence derives from a human donor with alopecia areata. CDR3 nucleotides: TGTGCCTGGAGGGAAACGGGGAACTATGGCTACACCTTC. This codes for CAWRETGNYGYTF.